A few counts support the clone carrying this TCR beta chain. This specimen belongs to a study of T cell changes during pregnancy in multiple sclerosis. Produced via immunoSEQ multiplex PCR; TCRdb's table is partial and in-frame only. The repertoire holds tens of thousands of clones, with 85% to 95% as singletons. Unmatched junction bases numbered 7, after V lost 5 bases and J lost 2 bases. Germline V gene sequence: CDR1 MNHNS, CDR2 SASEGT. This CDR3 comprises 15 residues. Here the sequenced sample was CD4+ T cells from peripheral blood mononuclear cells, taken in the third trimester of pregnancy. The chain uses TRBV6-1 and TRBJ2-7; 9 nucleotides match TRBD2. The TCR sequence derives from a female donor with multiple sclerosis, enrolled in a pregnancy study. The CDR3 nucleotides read TGTGCCAGCAGTACCTCGACTAGCGGCACCTACGAGCAGTACTTC. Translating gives CASSTSTSGTYEQYF.